The present T cell receptor (beta chain) was sequenced within a study of T-cell reconstitution after alpha-beta-depleted transplantation in children. General study findings and limits: By about two months after transplant, alpha-beta T cells reportedly arose from several hundred graft clones that had expanded. Counts and diversity of T cells one year after transplant came mostly from newly produced T cells.

The TCRbeta library was prepared with unique molecular identifiers. Via MiXCR, TCRdb re-called the PCR reads, giving one row per CDR3 protein. This table has about 290,000 distinct CDR3 sequences, 6% to 10% appearing once. This clonotype was recorded many times. Its antigen is still unknown. The CDR3 consists of 15 residues. V was shortened by 0 bases and J by 0 bases, with 9 bases between the two germline ends. Germline-derived CDR1 and CDR2 are SGHRS and YFSETQ. V gene TRBV5-1 combines with J gene TRBJ1-2, with D tentatively TRBD1 (5 bases). The sequenced sample was peripheral blood, obtained 360 days after TCRalphabeta/CD19-depleted stem cell transplant. The receptor was isolated from a female patient aged 2 to 10 who had a stem cell transplant for Fanconi anemia, so the T cells may come from the graft donor. The DNA for the CDR3 is TGCGCCAGCAGCTTGGAGGGACGTACTAACTATGGCTACACCTTC. It specifies CASSLEGRTNYGYTF.